A single sample gave rise to the 2 T cell receptor beta chains below, sequenced in a study of human T cells and chemical hapten exposure. Time point meaning: patch test 3, about 24 weeks after DPC sensitization. Treatment denoted: therapeutic diphenylcyclopropenone sensitization with weekly scalp DPC. One entry per CDR3 protein, called by TCRdb with MiXCR from the RACE reads. There are under 200,000 distinct CDR3 sequences in the sample; 28% occur only once, and under 2.5% lies in the top ten. Sequencing used whole blood, obtained in connection with sensitization to the hapten diphenylcyclopropenone (DPC). The source is a woman younger than 30 with alopecia areata. Some clones in this sample may be carry-over from other donors' samples.

This clonotype appeared a few times. The V call is TRBV5-1, the J call TRBJ2-1, with D unresolved. V shed 4 bases and J shed 0 bases, with 14 bases lying between them. Germline CDR1 is SGHRS and CDR2 is YFSETQ. There are 16 residues in the CDR3. CDR3 loop: CASSRQWGSSYNEQFF. The CDR3, as DNA: TGCGCCAGCAGCCGCCAGTGGGGATCCTCCTACAATGAGCAGTTCTTC.

This clonotype was seen a few times. This chain connects TRBV9 to TRBJ2-2, with 15 bases lining up with TRBD2. V lost 5 bases, J lost 5 bases, and 7 bases stayed unmatched. The CDR3 runs to 17 residues. The germline CDR1 and CDR2 sequences are SGDLS and YYNGEE. The CDR3: CASRPGLAGGLTGELFF. CDR3 nucleotides: TGTGCCAGCAGACCGGGACTAGCGGGAGGCTTAACCGGGGAGCTGTTTTTT.